The 26 T cell receptor beta chains in this list originate from one sample, sequenced in a study of cytomegalovirus exposure and HLA in healthy donors. PCR amplification relied on 60 Vbeta primers (plus 13 Jbeta primers). Assay used: immunoSEQ multiplex PCR; TCRdb lists only in-frame clones, some missing. The table includes approximately 180,000 clones, more than 85% detected once. The source material was PBMCs. Receptors were obtained from a woman aged 18 to 35 in good health and CMV-seronegative.

V gene TRBV7-2 combines with J gene TRBJ1-2; the D gene is possibly TRBD1 (5 bases). Trimming cost V 4 bases and J 4 bases, with 10 bases left between them. The CDR3 loop spans 13 amino acids. CDR1 and CDR2 from the germline V gene are SGHTA and FQGNSA. The CDR3 DNA reads TGTGCCAGCAGCTCCGGGGGGGTCTATGGCTACACCTTC. This gives the protein CASSSGGVYGYTF.

The J gene is TRBJ2-2, the V gene TRBV5-1; TRBD2 aligns across 10 bases. This CDR3 spans 17 amino acids. The ends lost 4 bases at V and 1 base at J; junction bases unmatched: 7. CDR1 is SGHRS, CDR2 YFSETQ, per germline. CDR3 DNA: TGCGCCAGCAGCCTCCAGCGGGGGGGAGTGAACACCGGGGAGCTGTTTTTT. The encoded protein is CASSLQRGGVNTGELFF.

The chain has TRBV11-1 and TRBJ2-7; tentatively, D is TRBD1 (5 bases). This CDR3 comprises 15 residues. The V gene's germline CDR1 is SGHAT and CDR2 FQDESV (reference sequence). Trimming stripped 5 bases from V and 1 base from J, with 15 bases between. CDR3: CASSPSTGYSYEQYF. CDR3 nucleotides: TGTGCCAGCAGCCCTTCCACAGGTTATTCCTACGAGCAGTACTTC.

The chain links TRBV30 to TRBJ1-6, with D tentatively TRBD1 (5 bases). Germline V gene data show CDR1 as GTSNPN and CDR2 as SVGIG (reference sequence). The CDR3 extends over 13 amino acids. Trimming took off 0 bases at V and 7 bases at J, with 7 bases between the two ends. Here the CDR3 reads CAWSVSGNSPLHF. The DNA of the CDR3 is TGTGCCTGGAGTGTGTCAGGGAATTCACCCCTCCACTTT.

The rearrangement uses TRBV5-1 and TRBJ1-1; 9 positions match TRBD1. CDR1 SGHRS and CDR2 YFSETQ come from the germline V gene. The junction had 5 bases not matched to a gene; V was cut back by 3 bases and J by 2 bases. CDR3 length: 15 amino acids. DNA for the CDR3: TGCGCCAGCAGCTCGGGACAGGGACTAAACACTGAAGCTTTCTTT. Translating it yields CASSSGQGLNTEAFF.

The chain links TRBV7-3 to TRBJ1-1; 8 bases fit TRBD1. Per germline, CDR1 SGHTA and CDR2 FQGTGA. This CDR3 is built from 13 residues. The V segment lost 5 bases and the J segment 5 bases; nucleotides outside the gene matches: 4. The CDR3 DNA sequence: TGTGCCAGCAGCACCGGACAGGGAACTGAAGCTTTCTTT. Amino acid sequence: CASSTGQGTEAFF.

This clone was observed a single time. The gene calls are TRBV27 and TRBJ1-2, with D tentatively TRBD1 (6 bases). This CDR3 spans 15 amino acids. V shed 0 bases and J shed 8 bases, with 16 bases lying between them. Per the germline V gene, CDR1 is MNHEY and CDR2 is SMNVEV (reference sequence). The chain's CDR3 is CASSLSSQGLGGYTF. The CDR3, as DNA: TGTGCCAGCAGTTTATCGTCCCAGGGGTTGGGGGGCTACACCTTC.

This chain uses TRBV7-9 with TRBJ1-5, with D unresolved. V lost 1 base and J 4 bases, leaving 14 bases between the germline ends. Germline assignment: CDR1 SEHNR and CDR2 FQNEAQ (reference sequence). CDR3 length equals 16 residues. Here the CDR3 DNA reads TGTGCCAGCAGCTTAGATGCGGGCAGCCGGAATCAGCCCCAGCATTTT. The encoded protein is CASSLDAGSRNQPQHF. Based on the CDR3 plus reference TRBV7-9 and TRBJ1-5, the full variable domain is DTGVSQNPRHKITKRGQNVTFRCDPISEHNRLYWYRQTLGQGPEFLTYFQNEAQLEKSRLLSDRFSAERPKGSFSTLEIQRTEQGDSAMYLCASSLDAGSRNQPQHFGDGTRLSIL.

This clone has just one count. The chain has TRBV9 and TRBJ2-7, with D uncertain. V was shortened by 2 bases and J by 0 bases, with 9 bases between the two germline ends. CDR1 is SGDLS, CDR2 YYNGEE, per germline. This CDR3 spans 14 amino acids. The CDR3 reads CASSVLDSSYEQYF. CDR3 sequence (DNA): TGTGCCAGCAGCGTGTTAGATAGCTCCTACGAGCAGTACTTC.

The J gene is TRBJ1-2, the V gene TRBV9; no definite D call. Trimming removed 4 bases at V and 8 bases at J, with 9 bases between. The CDR3 consists of 11 residues. Looked up from germline, CDR1 is SGDLS and CDR2 is YYNGEE. As DNA, the CDR3 is TGTGCCAGCAGCCCTTCTAGGGGCTACACCTTC. It encodes CASSPSRGYTF. Full variable domain (outside the CDR3, taken from reference TRBV9 and TRBJ1-2): DSGVTQTPKHLITATGQRVTLRCSPRSGDLSVYWYQQSLDQGLQFLIQYYNGEERAKGNILERFSAQQFPDLHSELNLSSLELGDSALYFCASSPSRGYTFGSGTRLTVV.

This chain uses TRBV27 with TRBJ2-1; D might be TRBD1 (8 bases). The V gene's germline CDR1 is MNHEY and CDR2 SMNVEV (reference sequence). This CDR3 has 16 amino acids. The ends were cut back, 5 bases at V and 6 bases at J, with 20 bases in the middle. Here the CDR3 reads CASSQYGTGGGNEQFF. CDR3 coding DNA: TGTGCCAGCAGTCAGTACGGGACAGGCGGGGGCAATGAGCAGTTCTTC.

The gene calls are TRBV7-6 and TRBJ1-1, with D hard to call. There are 13 residues in the CDR3. The germline gives CDR1 SGHVS, CDR2 FNYEAQ. V dropped 3 bases and J dropped 1 base, with 6 bases sitting between them. In DNA form, the CDR3 reads TGTGCCAGCAGCTTTTCAGAGAACACTGAAGCTTTCTTT. Translated, it gives CASSFSENTEAFF.

This clone was detected once. This chain links TRBV27 with TRBJ1-2; possibly TRBD1 for D (6 bases). Trimming stripped 2 bases from V and 11 bases from J, with 12 bases between. CDR3 length: 12 amino acids. Germline assignment: CDR1 MNHEY and CDR2 SMNVEV (reference sequence). The CDR3 DNA reads TGTGCCAGCAGTTTAGAAGGGGGGGTTTACACCTTC. Its protein is CASSLEGGVYTF.

The chain couples TRBV7-2 to TRBJ2-1; D is unresolved. Deletions cut 1 base from V and 0 bases from J, with 7 bases between. This CDR3 comprises 15 residues. The germline gives CDR1 SGHTA, CDR2 FQGNSA. CDR3 region: CASSLDWSSYNEQFF. In DNA, the CDR3 is TGTGCCAGCAGCTTAGACTGGAGCTCCTACAATGAGCAGTTCTTC.

The chain has TRBV19 and TRBJ2-1, with D unclear. Trimming removed 5 bases at V and 12 bases at J, with 11 bases between. The CDR3 extends over 11 amino acids. The germline V gene encodes CDR1 LNHDA and CDR2 SQIVND (reference sequence). The CDR3 sequence: CASSLGRGQFF. The CDR3 region has the DNA TGTGCCAGTAGTCTAGGTCGCGGGCAGTTCTTC.

The V gene is TRBV29-1, the J gene TRBJ2-1, with TRBD2 as a possible D gene (6 bases). CDR3 length: 13 residues. Trimming removed 7 bases at V and 8 bases at J, with 18 bases between. Per germline, CDR1 SQVTM and CDR2 ANQGSEA. In nucleotides, the CDR3 is TGCAGCGCCGGGAGATCCCTCGGGGATGAGCAGTTCTTC. It translates to CSAGRSLGDEQFF.

The chain carries TRBV6-5 and TRBJ2-1; a possible D gene is TRBD1 (5 bases). V lost 11 bases and J 3 bases, leaving 17 bases between the germline ends. The V gene's germline CDR1 is MNHEY and CDR2 SVGAGI. CDR3 length: 14 residues. The CDR3: CAASTDPFYNEQFF. The CDR3 nucleotides read TGTGCCGCTTCGACAGACCCCTTCTACAATGAGCAGTTCTTC.

The genes are TRBV10-3 and TRBJ2-5; D is possibly TRBD1 (6 bases). Germline CDR1 and CDR2: ENHRY and SYGVKD. V lost 6 bases, J lost 5 bases, and 16 bases lay in between. There are 14 residues in the CDR3. The CDR3 DNA follows: TGTGCCATCAGAGCCGGGACAACGCTGGAGACCCAGTACTTC. Its protein product is CAIRAGTTLETQYF.

CDR3 protein: CASSVGRDGLGLVNTDTQYF. CDR3 DNA sequence: TGTGCCAGCAGCGTAGGTCGTGATGGTTTGGGACTAGTCAACACAGATACGCAGTATTTT. V is TRBV9 and J is TRBJ2-3; 8 nucleotides match TRBD2. CDR1 is SGDLS, CDR2 YYNGEE, per germline. CDR3 size: 20 residues. Germline trimming cut 0 bases from V and 2 bases from J; bases unmatched to any gene: 17.

The CDR3 reads CASSPRFGGELSGNTIYF. DNA of the CDR3: TGTGCCAGCTCACCACGCTTCGGAGGAGAGCTTTCTGGAAACACCATATATTTT. The V call is TRBV18, the J call TRBJ1-3; no clear D. The CDR3 length is 18 residues. Trimming took off 1 base at V and 1 base at J, with 17 bases between the two ends. The V gene's germline CDR1 is KGHSH and CDR2 LQKENI.

The V call is TRBV5-1, the J call TRBJ2-1; D ambiguous. The CDR3 extends over 11 amino acids. V was clipped by 0 bases and J by 9 bases, with 4 bases between them. Germline CDR1 and CDR2: SGHRS and YFSETQ. The CDR3 sequence: CASSLGLEQFF. The CDR3 DNA is TGCGCCAGCAGCTTGGGACTTGAGCAGTTCTTC.

The rearrangement links TRBV10-3 to TRBJ1-5, with 9 bases matching TRBD1. The CDR3 consists of 14 residues. Germline CDR1 and CDR2: ENHRY and SYGVKD. V dropped 4 bases and J dropped 6; count of bases not matched to a gene: 4. In DNA, the CDR3 is TGTGCCATCAGTGTCACAGGGGGCGGTCAGCCCCAGCATTTT. Protein sequence: CAISVTGGGQPQHF.

This chain links TRBV20-1 with TRBJ2-1, with D maybe TRBD1 (6 bases). The CDR3 is 9 residues long. Germline V gene sequence: CDR1 DFQATT, CDR2 SNEGSKA (reference sequence). The CDR3 spells CNRVSEQFF. The CDR3 DNA reads as TGCAACAGGGTTAGTGAGCAGTTCTTC.

The chain couples TRBV5-4 to TRBJ1-3, with unresolved D. Germline-derived CDR1 and CDR2 are SGHNT and YYREEE (reference sequence). Trimming shortened V by 0 bases and J by 4 bases, and 17 bases separated the two germline ends. The CDR3 spans 17 residues. The CDR3 here is CASSLGGPRSGGNTIYF. The DNA for the CDR3 is TGTGCCAGCAGCTTGGGAGGGCCCAGATCAGGAGGAAACACCATATATTTT.

The chain is built from TRBV5-5 and TRBJ2-1, with D perhaps matching TRBD2 (5 bases). The CDR3 has 15 amino acids. Looked up from germline, CDR1 is SGHKS and CDR2 is YYEKEE (reference sequence). V was shortened by 3 bases and J by 4 bases, with 14 bases between the two germline ends. The CDR3 nucleotides are TGTGCCAGCAGCTCGGGTGAAACGGGGTACAATGAGCAGTTCTTC. Its protein product is CASSSGETGYNEQFF.

The rearrangement uses TRBV5-4 and TRBJ1-6; TRBD1 agrees at 7 bases. CDR1 SGHNT and CDR2 YYREEE come from the germline V gene (reference sequence). The V and J ends lost 1 base and 7 bases, in that order; junction bases with no gene match: 5. This CDR3 is built from 15 residues. The CDR3 reads CASSLRQGRNSPLHF. CDR3 nucleotides: TGTGCCAGCAGCTTGCGACAGGGCCGGAATTCACCCCTCCACTTT. The full variable domain, in which reference TRBV5-4 and TRBJ1-6 provide the parts outside the CDR3, is ETGVTQSPTHLIKTRGQQVTLRCSSQSGHNTVSWYQQALGQGPQFIFQYYREEENGRGNFPPRFSGLQFPNYSSELNVNALELDDSALYLCASSLRQGRNSPLHFGNGTRLTVT.